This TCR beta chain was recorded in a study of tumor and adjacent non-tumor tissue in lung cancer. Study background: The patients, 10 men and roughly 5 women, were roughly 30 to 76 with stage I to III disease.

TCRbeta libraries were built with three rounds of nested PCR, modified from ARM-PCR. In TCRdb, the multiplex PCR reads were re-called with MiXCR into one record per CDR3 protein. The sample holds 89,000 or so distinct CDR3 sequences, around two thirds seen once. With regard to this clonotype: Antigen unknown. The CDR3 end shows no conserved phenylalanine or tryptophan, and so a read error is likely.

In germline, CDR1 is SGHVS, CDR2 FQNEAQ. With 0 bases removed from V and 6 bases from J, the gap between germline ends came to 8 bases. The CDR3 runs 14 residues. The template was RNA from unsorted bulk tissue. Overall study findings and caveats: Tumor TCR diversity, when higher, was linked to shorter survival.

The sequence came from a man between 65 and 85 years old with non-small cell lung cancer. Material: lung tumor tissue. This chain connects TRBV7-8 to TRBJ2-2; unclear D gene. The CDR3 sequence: CASSLASDAGELFS. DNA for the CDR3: TGTGCCAGCAGCTTAGCCAGCGACGCCGGGGAGCTGTTTTCT.